Listed here are 19 T cell receptor beta chains from one sample, sequenced in a study of T cell clones after liver transplantation. Generated by immunoSEQ multiplex PCR, the TCRdb table keeps only in-frame clones and is missing some. The sample yields around 75,000 clones, around 84% seen once. The source material was CD4+ T cells from blood, sampled less than 50 months after liver transplant. The receptors shown here come from a human patient who received a liver transplant. Some T cells may be provided by the graft donor.

The rearrangement links TRBV5-6 to TRBJ2-5, with D possibly matching TRBD2 (5 bases). The V end was cut by 2 bases, the J end by 5 bases, with 10 bases between. Germline loops: CDR1 SGHDT, CDR2 YYEEEE. The CDR3 covers 13 residues. For the CDR3, the DNA is TGTGCCAGCAGCTTAAATCGAGGGGAGACCCAGTACTTC. It yields the protein CASSLNRGETQYF.

V gene TRBV7-9 combines with J gene TRBJ1-5; 9 bases align to TRBD1. This CDR3 has 18 amino acids. Trimming removed 5 bases from V and 6 bases from J; junction bases left unmatched: 17. Germline V gives CDR1 SEHNR, CDR2 FQNEAQ (reference sequence). Here the CDR3 DNA reads TGTGCCAGCAGCCTGGGTCGACTCGGACAGGGGTTGGGTCAGCCCCAGCATTTT. It is translated as CASSLGRLGQGLGQPQHF.

The rearrangement links TRBV2 to TRBJ2-7; a weak D match, TRBD1 (6 bases). V was shortened by 6 bases and J by 3 bases, with 18 bases between the two germline ends. The CDR3 has 15 amino acids. Germline-derived CDR1 and CDR2 are SNHLY and FYNNEI. The DNA of the CDR3 is TGTGCCAGCAGGAAAAATTACAGGGAAGGCTACGAGCAGTACTTC. Amino acid sequence: CASRKNYREGYEQYF.

This chain uses TRBV2 with TRBJ2-1; 7 bases are a match to TRBD1. Germline V gives CDR1 SNHLY, CDR2 FYNNEI. The CDR3 is made up of 14 amino acids. V shed 7 bases, J shed 5 bases, and the junction held 8 bases outside the gene matches. The CDR3 here is CASTKGTVNNEQFF. Written as DNA, the CDR3 is TGTGCCAGCACGAAGGGGACAGTCAACAATGAGCAGTTCTTC.

The rearrangement uses TRBV5-6 and TRBJ2-3, with a tentative D call TRBD1 (5 bases). CDR1 SGHDT and CDR2 YYEEEE come from the germline V gene. The V gene lost 3 bases and the J gene lost 2 bases, with 10 bases spanning the gap. The CDR3 length is 14 residues. CDR3 nucleotides: TGTGCCAGCAGCTCCGGACACTACACAGATACGCAGTATTTT. The encoded protein is CASSSGHYTDTQYF. Combining the CDR3 with reference TRBV5-6 and TRBJ2-3 gives the whole variable domain DAGVTQSPTHLIKTRGQQVTLRCSPKSGHDTVSWYQQALGQGPQFIFQYYEEEERQRGNFPDRFSGHQFPNYSSELNVNALLLGDSALYLCASSSGHYTDTQYFGPGTRLTVL.

The chain has TRBV16 and TRBJ1-2; TRBD1 matches at 8 bases. With 4 bases clipped from V and 4 bases from J, the junction kept 8 bases outside the gene matches. Germline CDR1 and CDR2: KGHSY and FQNENV. The CDR3 runs to 15 residues. The CDR3 spells CASSPLDREGYGYTF. The DNA of the CDR3 is TGTGCCAGCAGCCCCCTGGACAGGGAAGGCTATGGCTACACCTTC.

The chain couples TRBV7-3 to TRBJ1-3; D is uncertain. The germline V gene has CDR1 SGHTA and CDR2 FQGTGA. The ends were cut back, 5 bases at V and 2 bases at J, with 13 bases in the middle. The CDR3 sequence is 15 residues long. CDR3 loop: CASSLSPGAGNTIYF. The CDR3 region has the DNA TGTGCCAGCAGCCTATCCCCTGGGGCTGGAAACACCATATATTTT.

J is TRBJ1-3 and V is TRBV7-9, with D uncertain. The germline V gene encodes CDR1 SEHNR and CDR2 FQNEAQ (reference sequence). The CDR3 sequence is 14 residues long. V was clipped by 2 bases and J by 0 bases, with 5 bases between them. The CDR3 loop reads CASSLSLSGNTIYF. As DNA, the CDR3 is TGTGCCAGCAGCTTATCCCTCTCTGGAAACACCATATATTTT. The full variable domain, with the rest looked up from reference TRBV7-9 and TRBJ1-3, is DTGVSQNPRHKITKRGQNVTFRCDPISEHNRLYWYRQTLGQGPEFLTYFQNEAQLEKSRLLSDRFSAERPKGSFSTLEIQRTEQGDSAMYLCASSLSLSGNTIYFGEGSWLTVV.

DNA of the CDR3: TGTGCCAGCAGCTTAGCGGAACACCAAGCGGGGAACATTCAGTACTTC. Its translation: CASSLAEHQAGNIQYF. The chain joins TRBV7-9 to TRBJ2-4, with 7 bases fitting TRBD2. The CDR3 totals 16 residues. Per the germline V gene, CDR1 is SEHNR and CDR2 is FQNEAQ (reference sequence). V dropped 0 bases and J dropped 7; count of bases not matched to a gene: 9.

The chain is built from TRBV4-3 and TRBJ1-4; no clear D gene. Germline V gives CDR1 LGHNA, CDR2 YSLEER. The CDR3 has 13 amino acids. V lost 5 bases, J lost 3 bases, and 7 bases lay in between. The CDR3 DNA reads TGCGCCAGCAGCGGCAGGCCTAATGAAAAACTGTTTTTT. Protein sequence: CASSGRPNEKLFF.

This chain uses TRBV6-1 with TRBJ2-5; 7 nucleotides agree with TRBD2. V lost 6 bases, J lost 5 bases, and 6 bases stayed unmatched. There are 13 residues in the CDR3. The germline V gene has CDR1 MNHNS and CDR2 SASEGT. The CDR3 bases are TGTGCCAGCAGCTGGGGGGGGGAGGAGACCCAGTACTTC. This codes for CASSWGGEETQYF.

The chain carries TRBV30 and TRBJ2-5; 10 bases align to TRBD2. This CDR3 has 15 residues. Germline CDR1 reads GTSNPN; CDR2 reads SVGIG (reference sequence). The trim removed 2 bases at V and 3 bases at J, leaving 6 bases unmatched. The CDR3 bases are TGTGCCTGGAGTACCGGACTAGCGGACAAAGAGACCCAGTACTTC. It codes for CAWSTGLADKETQYF.

The chain combines TRBV19 with TRBJ2-1; weak D call: TRBD2 (6 bases). Germline V CDR1 and CDR2: LNHDA, SQIVND (reference sequence). The CDR3 covers 12 residues. V was trimmed by 5 bases and J by 8 bases, leaving 10 bases between them. The CDR3 spells CASSVEGYEQFF. The CDR3 DNA follows: TGTGCCAGTAGTGTGGAGGGTTATGAGCAGTTCTTC. The full variable domain, with the rest looked up from reference TRBV19 and TRBJ2-1, is DGGITQSPKYLFRKEGQNVTLSCEQNLNHDAMYWYRQDPGQGLRLIYYSQIVNDFQKGDIAEGYSVSREKKESFPLTVTSAQKNPTAFYLCASSVEGYEQFFGPGTRLTVL.

V and J are TRBV28 and TRBJ2-7; 9 bases are shared with TRBD1. This CDR3 is 15 amino acids long. J was trimmed by 3 bases and V by 6 bases; bases with no gene match: 9. The germline V gene encodes CDR1 MDHEN and CDR2 SYDVKM. Here the CDR3 reads CASRTPQGAYYEQYF. DNA of the CDR3: TGTGCCAGCAGGACCCCACAGGGGGCCTACTACGAGCAGTACTTC.

This chain links TRBV28 with TRBJ1-2; D unresolved. V was clipped by 10 bases and J by 2 bases, with 14 bases between them. This CDR3 is built from 13 residues. Germline CDR1 and CDR2: MDHEN and SYDVKM. The CDR3 is CATYILGNYGYTF. Written as DNA, the CDR3 is TGTGCCACCTATATACTGGGGAACTATGGCTACACCTTC.

The V call is TRBV5-1, the J call TRBJ1-2; TRBD1 matches 9 bases. Germline assignment: CDR1 SGHRS and CDR2 YFSETQ. The CDR3 runs to 15 residues. Trimming cost V 1 base and J 7 bases; bases outside gene matches: 8. The CDR3 coding sequence is TGCGCCAGCAGCTTGCTTACAGGGGGCGCCGGTGGCTACACCTTC. It encodes CASSLLTGGAGGYTF.

This clone was seen a handful of times. The chain couples TRBV5-1 to TRBJ2-3; D gene uncertain. Per germline, CDR1 SGHRS and CDR2 YFSETQ. The CDR3 consists of 12 residues. Deletions cut 0 bases from V and 6 bases from J, with 5 bases between. In DNA, the CDR3 is TGCGCCAGCAGCTTGGAATTTGATACGCAGTATTTT. Its translation: CASSLEFDTQYF.

CDR3 DNA: TGTGCCATCAGTGAGTTGTTGGACACCGGGACCGGCTACACCTTC. This gives the protein CAISELLDTGTGYTF. The gene calls are TRBV10-3 and TRBJ1-2, with D maybe TRBD1 (5 bases). The CDR3 has 15 amino acids. Germline-derived CDR1 and CDR2 are ENHRY and SYGVKD. V dropped 1 base and J dropped 8 bases, with 17 bases sitting between them.

V gene TRBV4-1 combines with J gene TRBJ1-2; D gene uncertain. The germline CDR1 and CDR2 sequences are MGHRA and YSYEKL. With 1 base removed from V and 6 bases from J, the gap between germline ends came to 9 bases. CDR3 length: 13 residues. This chain's CDR3 is CASSQARSDGYTF. The CDR3 DNA sequence: TGCGCCAGCAGCCAAGCCAGATCCGATGGCTACACCTTC.